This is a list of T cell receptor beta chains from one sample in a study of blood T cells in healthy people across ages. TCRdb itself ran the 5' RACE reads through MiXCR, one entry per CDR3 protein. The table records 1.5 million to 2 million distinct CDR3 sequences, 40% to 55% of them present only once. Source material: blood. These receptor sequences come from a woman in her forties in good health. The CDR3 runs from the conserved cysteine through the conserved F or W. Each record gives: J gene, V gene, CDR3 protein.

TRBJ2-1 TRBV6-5 CASSPGQGSGEQFF
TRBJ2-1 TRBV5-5 CASSGDPAYNEQFF
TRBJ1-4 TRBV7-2 CASSYINEKLFF
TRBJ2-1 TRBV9 CASSVVTGSEQFF
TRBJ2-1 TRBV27 CASSLLGQGGFNEQFF
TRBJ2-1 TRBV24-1 CATSDRALNEQFF
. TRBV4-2 CASSQVTGTSAGETQYF
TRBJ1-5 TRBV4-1 CASSQWSNQPQHF
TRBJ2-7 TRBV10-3 CATTSGGVGEQYF
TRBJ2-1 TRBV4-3 CASSQADRGYNEQFF
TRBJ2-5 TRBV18 CASSPTLSETQYF
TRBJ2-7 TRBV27 CASSHPGTGYEQYF
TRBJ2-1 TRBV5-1 CASSVITGTYNEQFF
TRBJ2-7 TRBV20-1 CSAIPQGKQYF
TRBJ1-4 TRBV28 CASSLRGQTNEKLFF
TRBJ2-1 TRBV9 CASSVPDSSYNEQFF
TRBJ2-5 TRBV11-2 CASSHGGPQETQYF
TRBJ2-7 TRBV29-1 CSVQPDRPYEQYF
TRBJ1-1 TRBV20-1 CSARGFSYSTEAFF
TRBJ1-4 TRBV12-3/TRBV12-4 CASSLVSNEKLFF
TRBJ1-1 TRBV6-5 CASSYGTENTEAFF
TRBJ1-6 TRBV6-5 CASSDIVGSPLHF
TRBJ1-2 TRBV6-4 CASSRASTGNYGYTF
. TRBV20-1 CSARRGLAGGSCEQYF
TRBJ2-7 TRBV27 CASKDRGDPSSYGQYF
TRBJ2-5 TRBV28 CASSGDTNQETQYF
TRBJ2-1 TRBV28 CASGFKSSYNEQFF
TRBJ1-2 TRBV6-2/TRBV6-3 CASSYSGKGDGYTF
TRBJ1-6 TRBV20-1 CSASSRAGGNSPLHF
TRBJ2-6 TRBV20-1 CSAREGTGGSGANVLTF
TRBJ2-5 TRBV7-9 CASSLEGTGTQYF